This is a list of T cell receptor beta chains from one sample in a study of T cell responses to AZD1222 COVID-19 vaccine. Method: immunoSEQ multiplex PCR; TCRdb's copy keeps in-frame clones and lacks some. The table includes 200,000 or so clones, 93% detected once. Material: peripheral blood, obtained 28 days after the second AZD1222 dose. Receptors originate from an adult who received the AZD1222 COVID-19 vaccine. The CDR3 runs from the conserved cysteine through the conserved F or W. A D gene is named only where the DNA matches it firmly. A clone size is listed for some rows: how often the clone was seen (once, few, many), or a class if it is expanded.

clone_size cdr3_length d_call j_call v_call cdr3_aa cdr3_nt
- 15 - TRBJ2-3 TRBV9 CASSVVAGLTDTQYF TGTGCCAGCAGCGTAGTGGCGGGCCTGACAGATACGCAGTATTTT
- 15 - TRBJ1-5 TRBV5-1 CASSLDGLLLQPQHF TGCGCCAGCAGCTTGGACGGACTTTTACTTCAGCCCCAGCATTTT
- 15 TRBD2 TRBJ2-1 TRBV11-3 CASSFSGGPYNEQFF TGTGCCAGCAGCTTTAGCGGGGGGCCGTACAATGAGCAGTTCTTC
- 13 - TRBJ1-2 TRBV10-3 CAITDEGSMTYTF TGTGCCATCACCGACGAAGGGTCTATGACCTACACCTTC
- 15 - TRBJ1-2 TRBV19 CASSIAAGENYGYTF TGTGCCAGTAGTATAGCGGCAGGGGAGAACTATGGCTACACCTTC
once 14 - TRBJ2-5 TRBV11-1 CASSHRLDQETQYF TGTGCCAGCAGCCACAGACTGGACCAAGAGACCCAGTACTTC
- 15 TRBD1 TRBJ1-2 TRBV6-5 CASTPRDRQNYGYTF TGTGCCAGCACTCCCCGGGACAGACAGAACTATGGCTACACCTTC
few 15 - TRBJ1-6 TRBV28 CASSFPGHEYSPLHF TGTGCCAGCAGCTTCCCGGGACATGAGTATTCACCCCTCCACTTT
- 15 TRBD1 TRBJ2-5 TRBV9 CASSGDRGPRETQYF TGTGCCAGCAGCGGGGACAGGGGGCCGCGAGAGACCCAGTACTTC
- 14 - TRBJ1-1 TRBV6-5 CASHTVGKAAEAFF TGTGCCAGCCATACGGTGGGGAAAGCGGCTGAAGCTTTCTTT
- 16 - TRBJ2-1 TRBV11-2 CASSLRIQGVFGEQFF TGTGCCAGCAGCTTAAGGATCCAGGGTGTATTTGGTGAGCAGTTCTTC
- 16 TRBD2 TRBJ2-5 TRBV3-1/TRBV3-2 CASSPKGTSGQETQYF TGTGCCAGCAGTCCTAAAGGGACTAGCGGTCAAGAGACCCAGTACTTC
- 14 - TRBJ1-4 TRBV7-9 CASSFAPGEEKLFF TGTGCCAGCAGCTTCGCCCCCGGGGAAGAAAAACTGTTTTTT
- 15 - TRBJ1-1 TRBV7-2 CASSPSRDPNTEAFF TGTGCCAGCAGCCCCTCGCGGGATCCGAACACTGAAGCTTTCTTT
once 15 TRBD1 TRBJ1-3 TRBV5-1 CASSLRTGDGNTIYF TGCGCCAGCAGCTTGAGGACAGGGGATGGAAACACCATATATTTT
- 13 - TRBJ1-1 TRBV7-2 CASSLALNTEAFF TGTGCCAGCAGCTTAGCTTTGAACACTGAAGCTTTCTTT
few 13 - TRBJ2-6 TRBV6-1 CASSEQGANVLTF TGTGCCAGCAGTGAGCAAGGGGCCAACGTCCTGACTTTC
- 16 - TRBJ1-4 TRBV3-1/TRBV3-2 CASSPTTVSTNEKLFF TGTGCCAGCAGCCCAACGACTGTGTCAACTAATGAAAAACTGTTTTTT
once 13 TRBD2 TRBJ2-1 TRBV12-3/TRBV12-4 CASSFGTSGEQFF TGTGCCAGCAGCTTTGGGACTAGCGGGGAGCAGTTCTTC
- 13 - TRBJ1-1 TRBV5-1 CASSLVWESEAFF TGCGCCAGCAGCTTGGTCTGGGAAAGTGAAGCTTTCTTT
- 17 TRBD1 TRBJ1-1 TRBV4-1 CASSLSGTGGGNDEAFF TGCGCCAGCAGCCTCTCCGGGACAGGGGGCGGGAATGATGAAGCTTTCTTT
once 12 - TRBJ1-2 TRBV12-5 CASGGDGPGYTF TGTGCTAGTGGGGGGGACGGCCCAGGCTACACCTTC
- 16 TRBD1 TRBJ2-5 TRBV11-2 CASSPSPTGAQETQYF TGTGCCAGCAGCCCGAGTCCGACAGGGGCCCAAGAGACCCAGTACTTC
- 15 TRBD1 TRBJ2-3 TRBV5-6 CASSLPGQGGDTQYF TGTGCCAGCAGCTTGCCGGGACAGGGGGGCGATACGCAGTATTTT
- 14 - TRBJ2-1 TRBV2 CASRAWWGDNEQFF TGTGCCAGCAGGGCCTGGTGGGGGGACAATGAGCAGTTCTTC